The 20 T cell receptor beta chains given below trace back to one sample, sequenced in a study of early T cells in non-severe SARS-CoV-2 infection. MiXCR, run by TCRdb on the 5' RACE reads, gives a single entry per CDR3 protein. This table has about 40,000 distinct CDR3 sequences, around 4.5% appearing once. What was sequenced was whole blood. These receptors were taken from an adult who was a healthcare worker with PCR-confirmed SARS-CoV-2 infection or an uninfected control (not recorded which).

At least ten counts were recorded for this clonotype. The rearrangement links TRBV18 to TRBJ2-5; either TRBD1 or TRBD2 may fit D (5 bases each). Trimming took 3 bases from V and 0 from J, leaving 17 bases between them. There are 17 residues in the CDR3. Per germline, CDR1 KGHSH and CDR2 LQKENI. The CDR3 nucleotides read TGTGCCAGCTCACCTGGCCCTCCAGGGACGTACCAAGAGACCCAGTACTTC. Translation gives CASSPGPPGTYQETQYF.

The rearrangement uses TRBV2 and TRBJ2-2, with TRBD2 identical over 8 bases. V shed 2 bases, J shed 1 base, and the junction held 9 bases outside the gene matches. Per the germline V gene, CDR1 is SNHLY and CDR2 is FYNNEI. The CDR3 loop spans 18 amino acids. The CDR3 region is CASSERRGALQNTGELFF. CDR3 bases: TGTGCCAGCAGTGAACGGCGGGGGGCCCTCCAGAACACCGGGGAGCTGTTTTTT.

This clonotype was detected many times. The CDR3 DNA follows: TGCAGTGCTAGACGAACAGCGGGAGTCACAGATACGCAGTATTTT. Its translation is CSARRTAGVTDTQYF. The rearrangement links TRBV20-1 to TRBJ2-3, with 8 bases identical to TRBD2. V gave up 2 bases and J gave up 2 bases; unmatched junction bases: 6. This CDR3 is 15 amino acids long. CDR1 and CDR2 (germline): DFQATT, SNEGSKA (reference sequence).

This clonotype appeared many times. A read error may produce the germline difference seen at one junction end. The V and J genes are TRBV7-9 and TRBJ2-3; D gene uncertain. The germline CDR1 and CDR2 sequences are SEHNR and FQNEAQ (reference sequence). The CDR3 loop spans 11 amino acids. DNA of the CDR3: TGTGCCAGCAGCTTAGGACCCGTCATTAATTTT. Its translation: CASSLGPVINF.

Ten or more counts support this clonotype. The chain links TRBV11-2 to TRBJ1-3; no firm D call. V lost 5 bases and J 0 bases, leaving 8 bases between the germline ends. Germline V gene lookup returns CDR1 SGHAT and CDR2 FQNNGV. The CDR3 consists of 14 residues. CDR3 bases: TGTGCCAGCAGCCGACCGGTCTCTGGAAACACCATATATTTT. It translates to CASSRPVSGNTIYF.

This clonotype was seen a few times. The chain is built from TRBV18 and TRBJ1-1; D call uncertain. CDR1 KGHSH and CDR2 LQKENI come from the germline V gene. The CDR3 is made up of 14 amino acids. Trimming removed 2 bases at V and 1 base at J, with 8 bases between. The CDR3 region is CASSPREANTEAFF. The CDR3 nucleotides are TGTGCCAGCTCACCAAGGGAAGCGAACACTGAAGCTTTCTTT.

The chain combines TRBV28 with TRBJ2-7, with a tentative D call TRBD2 (7 bases). Trimming pared 2 bases from V and 2 bases from J, leaving 13 bases between. The CDR3 contains 15 residues. Germline V gene data show CDR1 as MDHEN and CDR2 as SYDVKM. In nucleotides, the CDR3 is TGTGCCAGCAGTTTAGGGGGGGGCTTCGCCTACGAGCAGTACTTC. It codes for CASSLGGGFAYEQYF. The full variable domain, in which reference TRBV28 and TRBJ2-7 provide the parts outside the CDR3, is DVKVTQSSRYLVKRTGEKVFLECVQDMDHENMFWYRQDPGLGLRLIYFSYDVKMKEKGDIPEGYSVSREKKERFSLILESASTNQTSMYLCASSLGGGFAYEQYFGPGTRLTVT.

This clonotype was counted at least ten times. The rearrangement links TRBV19 to TRBJ1-5; D is unclear. The ends were cut back, 1 base at V and 3 bases at J, with 13 bases in the middle. CDR1 is LNHDA, CDR2 SQIVND, per germline (reference sequence). The CDR3 is 16 amino acids. This CDR3 is CASSIARTLYNQPQHF. In DNA form, the CDR3 reads TGTGCCAGTAGTATAGCCCGGACTTTGTACAATCAGCCCCAGCATTTT. The full variable domain, with the rest looked up from reference TRBV19 and TRBJ1-5, is DGGITQSPKYLFRKEGQNVTLSCEQNLNHDAMYWYRQDPGQGLRLIYYSQIVNDFQKGDIAEGYSVSREKKESFPLTVTSAQKNPTAFYLCASSIARTLYNQPQHFGDGTRLSIL.

The genes are TRBV11-2 and TRBJ2-7; possible D gene TRBD1, 5 bases. Between the trimmed V and J ends, which lost 0 bases and 3 bases, there was a span of 18 bases. The CDR3 runs 17 residues. CDR1 is SGHAT, CDR2 FQNNGV, per germline. CDR3 sequence reads: CASSLDRAGGAYYEQYF. DNA for the CDR3: TGTGCCAGCAGCTTAGATCGGGCAGGTGGGGCCTACTACGAGCAGTACTTC.

This chain connects TRBV5-6 to TRBJ1-1; D remains ambiguous. The ends were cut back, 3 bases at V and 4 bases at J, with 13 bases in the middle. The CDR3 covers 14 residues. In germline, CDR1 is SGHDT, CDR2 YYEEEE. The CDR3 reads CASSSGFSGTEAFF. The DNA of the CDR3 is TGTGCCAGCAGCTCGGGCTTCTCGGGCACTGAAGCTTTCTTT.

This clonotype was found a few times. The chain employs TRBV6-2 or TRBV6-3 and TRBJ2-1; 11 positions match TRBD2. The trim removed 6 bases at V and 6 bases at J, leaving 1 base unmatched. This CDR3 is built from 13 residues. CDR1 and CDR2 (germline): MNHEY, SVGEGT. The DNA for the CDR3 is TGTGCCAGCAGGGGGACTAGCGGCAATGAGCAGTTCTTC. This gives the protein CASRGTSGNEQFF.

The J gene is TRBJ1-1, the V gene TRBV6-5; D gene uncertain. The CDR3 consists of 14 residues. CDR1 and CDR2 (germline): MNHEY, SVGAGI. Between the trimmed V and J ends, which lost 0 bases and 4 bases, there was a span of 9 bases. CDR3 sequence: CASSYSSRSTEAFF. The DNA of the CDR3 is TGTGCCAGCAGTTACTCGTCCCGGAGCACTGAAGCTTTCTTT.

This clonotype was recorded at least ten times. The V call is TRBV9, the J call TRBJ2-2; D uncertain. The CDR3 extends over 15 amino acids. With 0 bases removed from V and 2 bases from J, the gap between germline ends came to 8 bases. Germline-derived CDR1 and CDR2 are SGDLS and YYNGEE. Written as DNA, the CDR3 is TGTGCCAGCAGCGTAGCGTCTACCAACACCGGGGAGCTGTTTTTT. Its translation: CASSVASTNTGELFF.

This clonotype was detected many times. This rearrangement joins TRBV29-1 to TRBJ1-2; D is unclear. This CDR3 has 12 residues. Germline lookup yields CDR1 SQVTM and CDR2 ANQGSEA. Between the trimmed V and J ends, which lost 0 bases and 4 bases, there was a span of 6 bases. DNA of the CDR3: TGCAGCGTTGAAGATGTACCCTATGGCTACACCTTC. Amino acids: CSVEDVPYGYTF. Drawing the rest from reference TRBV29-1 and TRBJ1-2, the complete variable domain is SAVISQKPSRDICQRGTSLTIQCQVDSQVTMMFWYRQQPGQSLTLIATANQGSEATYESGFVIDKFPISRPNLTFSTLTVSNMSPEDSSIYLCSVEDVPYGYTFGSGTRLTVV.

This clonotype has more than one count but fewer than ten. This sequence joins TRBV9 and TRBJ2-4; either TRBD1 or TRBD2 may supply D (5 bases each). The CDR3 has 19 amino acids. The germline gives CDR1 SGDLS, CDR2 YYNGEE. V lost 6 bases, J lost 0 bases, and 25 bases lay in between. The CDR3 DNA reads as TGTGCCAGCATCCTAACTAAAGGGCGAGGGGATATAGCCAAAAACATTCAGTACTTC. Translated: CASILTKGRGDIAKNIQYF.

This clonotype was counted ten times or more. V usage is TRBV29-1 and J usage is TRBJ2-5; D uncertain. CDR1 and CDR2 from the germline V gene are SQVTM and ANQGSEA. V lost 0 bases, J lost 2 bases, and 16 bases lay in between. This CDR3 spans 16 amino acids. CDR3 bases: TGCAGCGTTGAAGATCCATGGAGATTGGGGCAAGAGACCCAGTACTTC. It is translated as CSVEDPWRLGQETQYF.

The chain couples TRBV6-1 to TRBJ2-1; the D gene is possibly TRBD2 (6 bases). The V end was cut by 1 base, the J end by 7 bases, with 23 bases between. Germline V gene data show CDR1 as MNHNS and CDR2 as SASEGT. The CDR3 is 18 amino acids. The CDR3 nucleotides read TGTGCCAGCAGTGAAGTGTGGGATCTAGCGCTTTTAAGAAATGAGCAGTTCTTC. Translating gives CASSEVWDLALLRNEQFF.

The genes are TRBV9 and TRBJ2-1; 9 bases match TRBD2. The germline CDR1 and CDR2 sequences are SGDLS and YYNGEE. J was trimmed by 12 bases and V by 4 bases; bases with no gene match: 11. This CDR3 has 14 amino acids. Here the CDR3 DNA reads TGTGCCAGCAGCCCTGACTCCGGGACTAGCCGGCAGTTCTTC. It yields the protein CASSPDSGTSRQFF. The full variable domain, with the rest looked up from reference TRBV9 and TRBJ2-1, is DSGVTQTPKHLITATGQRVTLRCSPRSGDLSVYWYQQSLDQGLQFLIQYYNGEERAKGNILERFSAQQFPDLHSELNLSSLELGDSALYFCASSPDSGTSRQFFGPGTRLTVL.

This clonotype was recorded many times. CDR3 residues: CSARDPGTSGDYEQYF. In nucleotides, the CDR3 is TGCAGTGCTAGAGATCCCGGGACTAGCGGGGATTACGAGCAGTACTTC. This chain joins TRBV20-1 and TRBJ2-7, with TRBD2 identical over 13 bases. CDR3 length equals 16 residues. With V trimmed by 0 bases and J by 4 bases, 6 bases remained unmatched. Germline CDR1 reads DFQATT; CDR2 reads SNEGSKA (reference sequence).

Ten or more counts support this clonotype. A clone one base away is much larger, so this may be a read error. V and J are TRBV20-1 and TRBJ1-2; possibly TRBD1 for D (5 bases). Germline CDR1 and CDR2: DFQATT and SNEGSKA (reference sequence). V gave up 5 bases and J gave up 7 bases, with 23 bases separating them. The CDR3 is 15 residues long. CDR3 sequence reads: CSASRPAAGLRGYTF. In DNA, the CDR3 is TGCAGTGCTTCCCGGCCCGCGGCAGGGCTACGTGGCTACACCTTC.